The present T cell receptor beta chain was sequenced within a study of blood T cell repertoires in COVID-19. About the study: From T cells, B-cell-depleted T cells, or PBMCs came the material, which was cDNA or gDNA.

The CDR3 has 13 amino acids. V was cut by 4 bases and J by 4 bases, with 10 bases left in between. Germline CDR1 is SGHVS and CDR2 is FQNEAQ. Authors' methods: Nucleated cell counts were estimated from reference gene primer amplification. Here immunoSEQ multiplex PCR was the method, and the copy in TCRdb shows in-frame clones only, minus some. The DNA gave D and trimming, while V, J and clone size come from that table. The sample lists approximately 280,000 clones; 82% were seen once. Cohorts were assigned according to the clinical history that participants reported. The sequencing input was PBMCs or T cells enriched from blood (not recorded which). This chain links TRBV7-8 with TRBJ1-2; D is ambiguous. The receptor comes from a man in his forties who had been exposed to COVID-19. The CDR3 coding sequence is TGTGCCAGCAGCTCGAGAGGCTCCTATGGCTACACCTTC. Its translation: CASSSRGSYGYTF.